Listed here are 20 T cell receptor beta chains from one sample, sequenced in a study of response to subunit inactivated influenza vaccine (dated by TCRdb to between 2018 and 2020). Library preparation was by RT-PCR. The listed sequencing device is Illumina HiSeq 2500. Using fastp at Q25 and MiXCR, TCRdb reprocessed the public reads and kept productive beta chains. Every CDR3 protein is listed once, alongside the most common genes and DNA of its rows. Here the sample has around 600,000 distinct CDR3 sequences; roughly 10% occur a single time. About 10% of the sample rests with the top ten. The sample also formed part of further work on T cells expressing NK-cell markers. The other study reports the following: TCR beta cDNA libraries were prepared using 5'RACE template switching, which introduced a universal primer site and unique molecular identifiers.

The material sequenced was PBMCs from blood, taken on the day of vaccination. The receptors shown here come from a man aged 45-60 years who received an inactivated influenza vaccine. Donor details come from another sample of the same person, matched by shared clones.

The table lists this clonotype with a few counts. The chain joins TRBV29-1 to TRBJ2-7; TRBD1 agrees at 10 bases. Trimming took 6 bases from V and 4 from J; bases not matched to a gene: 9. Germline CDR1 reads SQVTM; CDR2 reads ANQGSEA. The length of the CDR3 is 14 residues. CDR3 in DNA: TGCAGCGTGACCGGGGACAGGGGTACGTACGAGCAGTACTTC. Its protein is CSVTGDRGTYEQYF.

This clonotype has more than one count but fewer than ten. The V call is TRBV11-2, the J call TRBJ2-3, with 9 bases fitting TRBD1. Germline V gene sequence: CDR1 SGHAT, CDR2 FQNNGV. There are 19 residues in the CDR3. J was trimmed by 2 bases and V by 0 bases; bases with no gene match: 12. The CDR3 protein is CASSLEPPSGTGSTDTQYF. The CDR3 DNA follows: TGTGCCAGCAGCTTAGAGCCGCCGTCCGGGACAGGGTCCACAGATACGCAGTATTTT. The full variable domain, rest sourced from reference TRBV11-2 and TRBJ2-3, is EAGVAQSPRYKIIEKRQSVAFWCNPISGHATLYWYQQILGQGPKLLIQFQNNGVVDDSQLPKDRFSAERLKGVDSTLKIQPAKLEDSAVYLCASSLEPPSGTGSTDTQYFGPGTRLTVL.

The V and J genes are TRBV7-2 and TRBJ2-7; 7 bases are a match to TRBD1. This CDR3 contains 13 residues. Germline lookup yields CDR1 SGHTA and CDR2 FQGNSA. Trimming cost V 6 bases and J 7 bases; bases outside gene matches: 9. The CDR3 loop is CASRRGQTEEQYF. CDR3 bases: TGTGCCAGCAGGAGGGGGCAGACGGAGGAGCAGTACTTC.

This CDR3 is CASSQGLAGAFYNEQFF. The CDR3 region has the DNA TGTGCCAGCAGCCAGGGACTAGCGGGAGCCTTCTACAATGAGCAGTTCTTC. The J gene is TRBJ2-1, the V gene TRBV5-6, with 14 bases matching TRBD2. Germline loops: CDR1 SGHDT, CDR2 YYEEEE. CDR3 length equals 17 residues. The trim removed 4 bases at V and 3 bases at J, leaving 6 bases unmatched.

This clonotype was observed at least ten times. V and J are TRBV7-9 and TRBJ2-1, with no clear D. The CDR3 is made up of 14 amino acids. Germline CDR1 and CDR2: SEHNR and FQNEAQ (reference sequence). Between the trimmed V and J ends, which lost 1 base and 4 bases, there was a span of 8 bases. The CDR3 is CASSLGVGYNEQFF. CDR3 DNA: TGTGCCAGCAGCTTAGGGGTCGGATACAATGAGCAGTTCTTC.

The chain employs TRBV5-1 and TRBJ2-3; no clear D gene. The CDR3 covers 16 residues. V lost 0 bases and J lost 0, with 11 bases in between. Germline CDR1 SGHRS, CDR2 YFSETQ. DNA for the CDR3: TGCGCCAGCAGCTTGGAGGGCAGCCGGAGCACAGATACGCAGTATTTT. Amino acid sequence: CASSLEGSRSTDTQYF.

This chain connects TRBV6-6 to TRBJ2-7, with D unresolved. Looked up from germline, CDR1 is MNHNY and CDR2 is SVGAGI (reference sequence). V was cut by 0 bases and J by 2 bases, with 5 bases left in between. The CDR3 contains 13 residues. In nucleotides, the CDR3 is TGTGCCAGCAGTTACTCGGATACCTACGAGCAGTACTTC. It is translated as CASSYSDTYEQYF.

The chain combines TRBV12-3 or TRBV12-4 with TRBJ2-2; 7 bases fit TRBD2. The junction had 2 bases not matched to a gene; V was cut back by 4 bases and J by 0 bases. The CDR3 runs 15 residues. The CDR3 reads CASSYAGANTGELFF. Written as DNA, the CDR3 is TGTGCCAGCAGTTATGCGGGAGCGAACACCGGGGAGCTGTTTTTT.

This clonotype occurred a few times. V usage is TRBV4-2 and J usage is TRBJ2-3; D gene ambiguous. Germline V gives CDR1 LGHNA, CDR2 YNFKEQ. CDR3 length: 14 amino acids. V lost 0 bases and J 1 base, leaving 5 bases between the germline ends. CDR3: CASSQDERTDTQYF. The CDR3 DNA follows: TGTGCCAGCAGCCAAGACGAGCGCACAGATACGCAGTATTTT.

The chain combines TRBV20-1 with TRBJ2-7, with TRBD1 identical over 7 bases. This CDR3 is 14 amino acids long. Trimming took 6 bases from V and 2 from J; bases not matched to a gene: 10. From germline, CDR1 is DFQATT and CDR2 SNEGSKA (reference sequence). CDR3 bases: TGCAGTGCCCCACCCTGGGACAGCACCTACGAGCAGTACTTC. It codes for CSAPPWDSTYEQYF.

The chain recombines TRBV2 with TRBJ2-1, with TRBD2 matching 15 bases. J gave up 3 bases and V 6 bases, and 6 bases lay outside the gene matches. CDR1 is SNHLY, CDR2 FYNNEI, per germline. The CDR3 is made up of 17 amino acids. In DNA, the CDR3 is TGTGCCAGCAGGCGGACTAGCGGGGGGGTTAGCTACAATGAGCAGTTCTTC. This encodes CASRRTSGGVSYNEQFF.

The CDR3 nucleotides are TGTGCCAGCAGTTCCGTGGTTAACAATGAGCAGTTCTTC. Its protein is CASSSVVNNEQFF. The chain links TRBV28 to TRBJ2-1; D is unclear. The CDR3 is 13 residues long. Germline V CDR1 and CDR2: MDHEN, SYDVKM. V lost 4 bases, J lost 5 bases, and 9 bases lay in between.

This clonotype came up a few times. This chain links TRBV7-9 with TRBJ1-1; TRBD1 matches 9 bases. The CDR3 loop spans 16 amino acids. V was clipped by 0 bases and J by 3 bases; unmatched bases: 5. Germline V CDR1 and CDR2: SEHNR, FQNEAQ (reference sequence). The DNA of the CDR3 is TGTGCCAGCAGCTTAGCGGGGGGGACAGGGCACACTGAAGCTTTCTTT. Protein sequence: CASSLAGGTGHTEAFF.

This chain connects TRBV20-1 to TRBJ2-5; 7 bases match TRBD1. The CDR3 runs 13 residues. CDR1 DFQATT and CDR2 SNEGSKA come from the germline V gene (reference sequence). V dropped 7 bases and J dropped 3; count of bases not matched to a gene: 8. CDR3 bases: TGCAGTGGCTCACAGGGGCGTAAAGAGACCCAGTACTTC. Residues: CSGSQGRKETQYF.

The chain carries TRBV6-1 and TRBJ2-7; D is perhaps TRBD2 (5 bases). The CDR3 sequence is 12 residues long. The germline CDR1 and CDR2 sequences are MNHNS and SASEGT. CDR3 bases: TGTGTGAGCGGAGAAGACTCCTACGAGCAGTACTTC. Its protein is CVSGEDSYEQYF.

This chain links TRBV5-1 with TRBJ2-7; D is possibly TRBD1 or TRBD2 (5 bases each). Germline-derived CDR1 and CDR2 are SGHRS and YFSETQ. Between the trimmed V and J ends, which lost 4 bases and 2 bases, there was a span of 13 bases. The CDR3 length is 14 residues. The CDR3 region has the DNA TGCGCCAGCAGCGTCGGGACGGCCGCCTACGAGCAGTACTTC. This codes for CASSVGTAAYEQYF.

This clonotype has at least ten counts. The chain joins TRBV30 to TRBJ2-3; D is undetermined. The CDR3 contains 15 residues. In germline, CDR1 is GTSNPN, CDR2 SVGIG (reference sequence). V was trimmed by 4 bases and J by 1 base, leaving 15 bases between them. CDR3 loop: CAWKTLTRGTDTQYF. The CDR3 DNA follows: TGTGCCTGGAAGACTCTCACTCGGGGCACAGATACGCAGTATTTT. The full variable domain, completed using reference TRBV30 and TRBJ2-3, is SQTIHQWPATLVQPVGSPLSLECTVEGTSNPNLYWYRQAAGRGLQLLFYSVGIGQISSEVPQNLSASRPQDRQFILSSKKLLLSDSGFYLCAWKTLTRGTDTQYFGPGTRLTVL.

The chain joins TRBV29-1 to TRBJ2-7, with D perhaps TRBD1 (5 bases). The CDR3 has 13 amino acids. Trimming removed 4 bases at V and 0 bases at J, with 10 bases between. The germline V gene encodes CDR1 SQVTM and CDR2 ANQGSEA. In DNA form, the CDR3 reads TGCAGCGTTGCAGGGCGTAGCTCCTACGAGCAGTACTTC. It is translated as CSVAGRSSYEQYF.

This clonotype has a count of ten or more. V is TRBV27 and J is TRBJ2-1; TRBD2 agrees at 7 bases. This CDR3 comprises 16 residues. Germline V gene lookup returns CDR1 MNHEY and CDR2 SMNVEV (reference sequence). J gave up 4 bases and V 1 base, and 7 bases lay outside the gene matches. CDR3: CASSLLVGAGYNEQFF. CDR3 nucleotide sequence: TGTGCCAGCAGTTTATTAGTGGGAGCGGGATACAATGAGCAGTTCTTC.

The rearrangement uses TRBV5-1 and TRBJ2-7; maybe TRBD2 (6 bases). Trimming removed 4 bases at V and 6 bases at J, with 11 bases between. This CDR3 contains 12 residues. Germline CDR1 and CDR2: SGHRS and YFSETQ. CDR3 sequence reads: CASSHQGGEQYF. The CDR3 DNA is TGCGCCAGCAGCCACCAGGGAGGCGAGCAGTACTTC. Supplemented by reference TRBV5-1 and TRBJ2-7, the full variable domain reads KAGVTQTPRYLIKTRGQQVTLSCSPISGHRSVSWYQQTPGQGLQFLFEYFSETQRNKGNFPGRFSGRQFSNSRSEMNVSTLELGDSALYLCASSHQGGEQYFGPGTRLTVT.